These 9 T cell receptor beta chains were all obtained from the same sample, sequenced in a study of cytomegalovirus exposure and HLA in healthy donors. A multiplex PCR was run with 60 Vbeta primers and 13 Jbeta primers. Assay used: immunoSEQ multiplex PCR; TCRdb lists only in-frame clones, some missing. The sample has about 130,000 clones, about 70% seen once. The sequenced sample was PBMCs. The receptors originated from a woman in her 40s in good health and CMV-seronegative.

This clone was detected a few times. The DNA of the CDR3 is TGTGCCAGCAGTGAAGCCTGGACAGGGGGCTACGAGCAGTACTTC. This sequence encodes CASSEAWTGGYEQYF. This sequence joins TRBV6-1 and TRBJ2-7, with 10 bases fitting TRBD1. The junction had 2 bases not matched to a gene; V was cut back by 0 bases and J by 3 bases. Germline lookup yields CDR1 MNHNS and CDR2 SASEGT. This CDR3 comprises 15 residues.

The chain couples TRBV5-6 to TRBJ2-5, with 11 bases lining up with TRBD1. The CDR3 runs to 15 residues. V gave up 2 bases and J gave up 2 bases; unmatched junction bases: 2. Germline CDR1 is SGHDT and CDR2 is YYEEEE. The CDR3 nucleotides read TGTGCCAGCAGCTTAGGACAGGGGGCACAAGAGACCCAGTACTTC. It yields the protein CASSLGQGAQETQYF.

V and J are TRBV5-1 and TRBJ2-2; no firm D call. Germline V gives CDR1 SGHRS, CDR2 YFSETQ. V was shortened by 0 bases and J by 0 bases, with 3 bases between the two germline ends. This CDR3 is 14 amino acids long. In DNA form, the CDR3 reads TGCGCCAGCAGCTTGGACTCGAACACCGGGGAGCTGTTTTTT. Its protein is CASSLDSNTGELFF.

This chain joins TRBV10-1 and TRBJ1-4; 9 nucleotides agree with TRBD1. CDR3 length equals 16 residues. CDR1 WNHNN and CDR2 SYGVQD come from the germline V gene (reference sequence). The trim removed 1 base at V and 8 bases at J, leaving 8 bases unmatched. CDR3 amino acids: CASSEWAGQGIEKLFF. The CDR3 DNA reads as TGCGCCAGCAGTGAGTGGGCGGGACAGGGAATCGAAAAACTGTTTTTT.

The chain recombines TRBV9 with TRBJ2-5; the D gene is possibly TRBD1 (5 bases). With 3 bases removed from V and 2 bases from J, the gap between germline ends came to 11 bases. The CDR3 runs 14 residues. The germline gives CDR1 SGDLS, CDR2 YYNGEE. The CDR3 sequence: CASSAAAGQETQYF. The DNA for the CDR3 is TGTGCCAGCAGCGCCGCAGCAGGGCAAGAGACCCAGTACTTC. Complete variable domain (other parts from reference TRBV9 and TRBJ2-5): DSGVTQTPKHLITATGQRVTLRCSPRSGDLSVYWYQQSLDQGLQFLIQYYNGEERAKGNILERFSAQQFPDLHSELNLSSLELGDSALYFCASSAAAGQETQYFGPGTRLLVL.

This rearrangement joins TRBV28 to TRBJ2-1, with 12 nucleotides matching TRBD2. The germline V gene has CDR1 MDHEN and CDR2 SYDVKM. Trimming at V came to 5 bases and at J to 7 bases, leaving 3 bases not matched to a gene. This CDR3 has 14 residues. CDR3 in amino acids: CASSLAGGPNEQFF. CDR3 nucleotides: TGTGCCAGCAGTCTAGCGGGGGGGCCTAATGAGCAGTTCTTC. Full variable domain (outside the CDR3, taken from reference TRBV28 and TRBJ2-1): DVKVTQSSRYLVKRTGEKVFLECVQDMDHENMFWYRQDPGLGLRLIYFSYDVKMKEKGDIPEGYSVSREKKERFSLILESASTNQTSMYLCASSLAGGPNEQFFGPGTRLTVL.

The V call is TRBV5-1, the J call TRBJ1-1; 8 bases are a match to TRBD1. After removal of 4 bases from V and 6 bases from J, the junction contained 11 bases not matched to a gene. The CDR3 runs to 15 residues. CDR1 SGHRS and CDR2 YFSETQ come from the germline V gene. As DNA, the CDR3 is TGCGCCAGCAGCCCGGACAGGGAGGGATTCGCTGAAGCTTTCTTT. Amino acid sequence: CASSPDREGFAEAFF.

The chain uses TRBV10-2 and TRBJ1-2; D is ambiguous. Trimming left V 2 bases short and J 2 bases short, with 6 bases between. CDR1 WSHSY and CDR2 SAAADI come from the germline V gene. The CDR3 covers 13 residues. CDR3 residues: CASSEGNNYGYTF. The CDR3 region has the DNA TGCGCCAGCAGTGAGGGCAACAACTATGGCTACACCTTC.

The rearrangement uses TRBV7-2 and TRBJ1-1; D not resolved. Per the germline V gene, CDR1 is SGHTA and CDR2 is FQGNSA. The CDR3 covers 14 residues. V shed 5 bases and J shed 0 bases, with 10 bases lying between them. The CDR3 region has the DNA TGTGCCAGCAGCCCAGGACTGATGAACACTGAAGCTTTCTTT. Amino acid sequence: CASSPGLMNTEAFF.